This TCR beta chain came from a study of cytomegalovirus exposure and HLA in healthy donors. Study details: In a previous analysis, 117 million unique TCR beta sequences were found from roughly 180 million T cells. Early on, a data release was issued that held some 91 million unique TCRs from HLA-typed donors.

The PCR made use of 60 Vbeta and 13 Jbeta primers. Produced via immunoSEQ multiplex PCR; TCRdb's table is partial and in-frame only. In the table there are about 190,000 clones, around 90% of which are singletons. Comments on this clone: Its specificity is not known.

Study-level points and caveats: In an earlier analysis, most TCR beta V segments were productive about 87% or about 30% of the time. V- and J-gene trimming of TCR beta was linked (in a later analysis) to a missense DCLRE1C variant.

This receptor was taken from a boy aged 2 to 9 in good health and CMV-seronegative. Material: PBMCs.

The CDR3 loop is CASSLGGAEETQYF. In DNA form, the CDR3 reads TGTGCCAGCAGTTTGGGGGGGGCTGAGGAGACCCAGTACTTC. The rearrangement uses TRBV28 and TRBJ2-5; D might be TRBD2 (7 bases). This CDR3 comprises 14 residues. Germline V gene data show CDR1 as MDHEN and CDR2 as SYDVKM. V was clipped by 3 bases and J by 5 bases, with 13 bases between them.